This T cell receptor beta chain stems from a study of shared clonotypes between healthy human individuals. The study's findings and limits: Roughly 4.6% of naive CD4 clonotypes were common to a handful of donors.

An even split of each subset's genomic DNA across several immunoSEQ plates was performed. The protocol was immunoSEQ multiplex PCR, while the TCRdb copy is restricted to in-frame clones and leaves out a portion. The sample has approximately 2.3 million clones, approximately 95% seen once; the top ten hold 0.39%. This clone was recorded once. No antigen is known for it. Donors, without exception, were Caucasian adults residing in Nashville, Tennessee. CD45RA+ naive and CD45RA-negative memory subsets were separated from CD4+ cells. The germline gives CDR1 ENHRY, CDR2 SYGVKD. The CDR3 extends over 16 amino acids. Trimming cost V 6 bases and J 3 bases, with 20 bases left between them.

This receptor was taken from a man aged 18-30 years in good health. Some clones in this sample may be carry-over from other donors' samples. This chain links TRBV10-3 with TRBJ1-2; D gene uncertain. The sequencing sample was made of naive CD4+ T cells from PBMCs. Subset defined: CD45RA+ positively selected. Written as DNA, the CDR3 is TGTGCCATCAGCCCCCCTTGGGGAACGCTCTACTATGGCTACACCTTC. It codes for CAISPPWGTLYYGYTF.